Listed below are T cell receptor beta chains from one sample, sequenced in a study of human T cells and chemical hapten exposure. TCRdb re-called the RACE reads through MiXCR, storing one row per CDR3 protein. This sample has 75,000 to 90,000 distinct CDR3 sequences; 7.5% to 9% occur once, and the top ten carry under 2%. Sequencing was performed on whole blood, taken in connection with sensitization to the hapten diphenylcyclopropenone (DPC). The receptors here all came from a woman between 25 and 40 years old with alopecia areata. Some clones in this sample may be carry-over from other donors' samples. The CDR3 runs from the conserved cysteine through the conserved F or W. The order of the fields is clone size, J gene, D gene, V gene, CDR3 DNA, CDR3 protein. A D gene is named only where the DNA matches it firmly. Not all rows give a size; the values are once, few, many and, for expanded clones, a class.

>many|TRBJ1-2|.|TRBV3-1
TGTGCCAGCAGCCAAGGGGGTGGAGGCTACACCTTC
CASSQGGGGYTF
>.|TRBJ2-7|TRBD1|TRBV20-1
TGCAGTGCTAGAGATCACAGGGGGGTCTCCTACGAGCAGTACTTC
CSARDHRGVSYEQYF
>many|TRBJ1-5|.|TRBV20-1
TGCAGTGCTGGCCCCGAGGGAGGGAATCAGCCCCAGCATTTT
CSAGPEGGNQPQHF
>many|TRBJ1-2|.|TRBV6-2/TRBV6-3
TGTGCCAGCAGCGGGTCAGGGGCCTATGGCTACACCTTC
CASSGSGAYGYTF
>many|TRBJ1-5|.|TRBV3-1
TGTGCCAGCAGCCGAGGAAATAGCAATCAGCCCCAGCATTTT
CASSRGNSNQPQHF
>few|TRBJ1-2|.|TRBV6-6
TGTGCCAGCAGCAAACAGGGAACAAACTATGGCTACACCTTC
CASSKQGTNYGYTF
>.|TRBJ2-2|.|TRBV7-7
TGTGCTAGCAGCTTCGGTGATGGCACCGGGGAGCTGTTTTTT
CASSFGDGTGELFF
>few|TRBJ1-1|.|TRBV3-1
TGTGCCAGCAGCCAAGGCTCACCTGAAGCTTTCTTT
CASSQGSPEAFF
>many|TRBJ1-1|TRBD1|TRBV20-1
TGCAGTGTTAACAGGGGCGACACTGAAGCTTTCTTT
CSVNRGDTEAFF
>many|TRBJ1-1|.|TRBV27
TGTGCCACTGGACCGAGTCACACTGAAGCTTTCTTT
CATGPSHTEAFF
>many|TRBJ2-3|TRBD2|TRBV11-2
TGTGCCAGCAGCTTAGGACTAGCGGGGGGGTCTAGCACAGATACGCAGTATTTT
CASSLGLAGGSSTDTQYF
>few|TRBJ1-6|TRBD1|TRBV7-6
TGTGCCAGCAGCTCCGACAGGGTTTCACCCCTCAACTTT
CASSSDRVSPLNF
>many|TRBJ1-5|.|TRBV6-6
TGTGCCAGCAGTCTTAGACATTCTAGCAATCAGCCCCAGCATTTT
CASSLRHSSNQPQHF
>few|TRBJ1-1|TRBD1|TRBV7-9
TGTGCCAGCAGCACACAGGGGGCGCGGGACACTGAAGCTTTCTTT
CASSTQGARDTEAFF
>many|TRBJ2-1|.|TRBV24-1
TGTGCCACCAGTGATTCGGCCAAACCTTACAATGAGCAGTTCTTC
CATSDSAKPYNEQFF
>many|TRBJ1-5|.|TRBV5-1
TGCGCCAGCAGCTTGGCCCCCGCGGGTAATCAGCCCCAGCATTTT
CASSLAPAGNQPQHF
>.|TRBJ2-7|TRBD2|TRBV6-5
TGTGCCAGCAGTTTCTCAGCGGGGGGAACCTACGAGCAGTACTTC
CASSFSAGGTYEQYF
>few|TRBJ1-1|TRBD1|TRBV7-3
TGTGCCAGCAGCTTAGCAGGGGGCGCATCTGAAGCTTTCTTT
CASSLAGGASEAFF
>many|TRBJ1-6|.|TRBV20-1
TGCAGTGCTAGAGGGGGCAGCTCCTATAATTCACCCCTCCACTTT
CSARGGSSYNSPLHF
>many|TRBJ2-3|.|TRBV12-5
TGTGCTAGTGGTTTGCCAAGGGCCGTCCCCTCCACAGATACGCAGTATTTT
CASGLPRAVPSTDTQYF
>many|TRBJ1-1|.|TRBV7-8
TGTGCCAGCAGCTTAGGGGGCATAACTGAAGCTTTCTTT
CASSLGGITEAFF
>few|TRBJ1-1|.|TRBV6-1
TGTGCCAGCAGTGCCGGGGGGAGGACTGAAGCTTTCTTT
CASSAGGRTEAFF
>many|TRBJ1-1|TRBD1|TRBV5-4
TGTGCCAGCAGCTGGGTACGGAACAGGGGTGGAAGGGGGGACACTGAAGCTTTCTTT
CASSWVRNRGGRGDTEAFF
>many|TRBJ1-1|TRBD1|TRBV10-3
TGTGCCATCAAAGGGACAGGGGATGGCACTGAAGCTTTCTTT
CAIKGTGDGTEAFF
>many|TRBJ2-1|TRBD2|TRBV6-2/TRBV6-3
TGTGCCAGCATCAAAGCGGGGATCCTCAGGAATGAGCAGTTCTTC
CASIKAGILRNEQFF
>.|TRBJ1-2|.|TRBV14
TGTGCCAGCAGCCTTACAGGATCCTTTAACGTTTATGGCTACACCTTC
CASSLTGSFNVYGYTF
>.|TRBJ1-3|.|TRBV12-3/TRBV12-4
TGTGCCAGCAGCCCTACTTCCGTCTTCTCTGGAAACACCATATATTTT
CASSPTSVFSGNTIYF
>few|TRBJ1-1|.|TRBV6-6
TGTGCCAGCTGCGTGCAGGGGAGGACGTTAGGCACTGAAGCTTTCTTT
CASCVQGRTLGTEAFF
>many|TRBJ1-2|.|TRBV15
TGTGCCACCAGCAGAGATAGGGGAACCTCCTATGGCTACACCTTC
CATSRDRGTSYGYTF
>few|TRBJ1-2|.|TRBV20-1
TGCAGTGCTCTATCCGCCGGATATGGCTACACCTTC
CSALSAGYGYTF
>.|TRBJ2-3|.|TRBV5-4
TGTGCCAGCAGCACAAATGGGCCGGGAGATACGCAGTATTTT
CASSTNGPGDTQYF
>.|TRBJ1-1|TRBD1|TRBV3-1
TGTGCCAGCAGCCAAGATTGGCGCAGGGGGCGCAGGAAGGGTGAAGCTTTCTTT
CASSQDWRRGRRKGEAFF
>many|TRBJ1-3|.|TRBV7-9
TGTGCCAGCAGCTCAACCCGGACGGACTCAACCTCTGGAAACACCATATATTTT
CASSSTRTDSTSGNTIYF
>many|TRBJ1-2|TRBD1|TRBV14
TGTGCCAGCAGCCTGACAAACAGGGGGCTAGGCTATGGCTACACCTTC
CASSLTNRGLGYGYTF
>many|TRBJ1-1|.|TRBV12-3/TRBV12-4
TGTGCCAGCAGGGGGCCGGGGAGTGACACTGAAGCTTTCTTT
CASRGPGSDTEAFF
>many|TRBJ1-4|.|TRBV7-9
TGTGCCAGCAGCTTCAGGTCAACTAATGAAAAACTGTTTTTT
CASSFRSTNEKLFF
>many|TRBJ2-1|.|TRBV29-1
TGCAGCGTGGAGGAAGTGGACCTCCAAACCTACAATGAGCAGTTCTTC
CSVEEVDLQTYNEQFF
>.|TRBJ1-1|.|TRBV12-3/TRBV12-4
TGTGCCAGCAGCCTTCAGGGTTCGGGGACTGAAGCTTTCTTT
CASSLQGSGTEAFF
>few|TRBJ2-7|.|TRBV15
TGTGCCACCAGCAGTGCCCTTCCCCTGGAGCAGTACTTC
CATSSALPLEQYF
>many|TRBJ1-2|.|TRBV20-1
TGCAGTGCTAGAGGTCTCACGGGGTATGGCTACACCTTC
CSARGLTGYGYTF
>.|TRBJ2-2|.|TRBV3-1
TGTGCCAGCAGCCAAGAGAACAGGGCTACCGGGGAGCTGTTTTTT
CASSQENRATGELFF
>many|TRBJ1-5|.|TRBV6-1
TGTGCCAGCAGTGAAGGGACCACTTTCCAGCCCCAGCATTTT
CASSEGTTFQPQHF
>.|TRBJ2-7|TRBD2|TRBV7-8
TGTGCCAGCAGCCACCCGACAACTAGCGGGGGCTCCTACGAGCAGTGCTTC
CASSHPTTSGGSYEQCF
>many|TRBJ2-7|.|TRBV11-2
TGTGCCAGCAGCCTCGGGACCGCACGCGGCTACGAGCAGTACTTC
CASSLGTARGYEQYF
>few|TRBJ1-2|TRBD1|TRBV3-1
TGTGCCAGCAGCCAAGAAGCTAGGGGGCGTAGAGCCTTC
CASSQEARGRRAF
>.|TRBJ2-5|TRBD2|TRBV29-1
TGCAGCGTTGAATGGGGACTAGGGGAAGAGACCCAGTACTTC
CSVEWGLGEETQYF
>.|TRBJ2-3|.|TRBV6-6
TGTGCCAGCAGTTACGGGGAGGTGGATACGCAGTATTTT
CASSYGEVDTQYF
>many|TRBJ2-5|TRBD1|TRBV20-1
TGCAGTGCTAGAGGGCGAGGACAGGAGGAAGAGACCCAGTACTTC
CSARGRGQEEETQYF
>many|TRBJ1-5|.|TRBV5-5
TGTGCCAGCAGCTTGGCTGGGGGGCCTCAGCCCCAGCATTTT
CASSLAGGPQPQHF
>few|TRBJ2-1|.|TRBV29-1
TGCAGCGTTGAAGTAGACGATACCCCCAATGAGCAGTTCTTC
CSVEVDDTPNEQFF
>many|TRBJ2-1|.|TRBV7-7
TGTGCCAGCAGCCCCTCGACAAATTACAATGAGCAGTTCTTC
CASSPSTNYNEQFF
>few|TRBJ2-5|.|TRBV5-1
TGCGCCAGCAGCGGCGGGACAGTAAACCAAGAGACCCAGTACTTC
CASSGGTVNQETQYF
>few|TRBJ1-2|.|TRBV3-1
TGTGCCAGCAGCCCGAACGACCCGTACTATGGCTACACCTTC
CASSPNDPYYGYTF
>few|TRBJ2-1|TRBD2|TRBV11-2
TGTGCCAGCAGCCCCCCGGGGGCGGGGGGCGGGCGGAATGAGCAGTTCTTC
CASSPPGAGGGRNEQFF
>many|TRBJ1-5|.|TRBV20-1
TGCAGTGCTTTCGACTTCGCCCGGAAAGGGAGCAATCAGCCCCAGCATTTT
CSAFDFARKGSNQPQHF
>many|TRBJ2-3|.|TRBV11-2
TGTGCCAGCAGCTTATGGGGGAGTGGCACAGATACGCAGTATTTT
CASSLWGSGTDTQYF